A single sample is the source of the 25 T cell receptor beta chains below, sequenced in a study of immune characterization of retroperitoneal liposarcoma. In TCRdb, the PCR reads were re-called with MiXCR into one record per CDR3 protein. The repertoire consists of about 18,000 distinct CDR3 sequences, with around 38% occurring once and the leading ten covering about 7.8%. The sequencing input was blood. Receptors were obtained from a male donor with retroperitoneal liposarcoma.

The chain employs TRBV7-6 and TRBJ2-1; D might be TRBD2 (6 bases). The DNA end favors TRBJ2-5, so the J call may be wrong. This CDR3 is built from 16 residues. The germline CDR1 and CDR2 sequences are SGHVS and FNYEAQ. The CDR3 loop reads CASSFKAAGPQETQYF. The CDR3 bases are TGTGCCAGCAGCTTTAAGGCCGCGGGACCTCAAGAGACCCAGTACTTC.

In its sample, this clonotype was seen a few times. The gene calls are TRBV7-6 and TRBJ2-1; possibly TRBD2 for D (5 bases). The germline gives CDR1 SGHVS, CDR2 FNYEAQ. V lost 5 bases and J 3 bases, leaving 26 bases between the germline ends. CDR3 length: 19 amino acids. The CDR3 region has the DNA TGTGCCAGCAGCCTCCCTTTCTTACAGTCGGAGGAAGGCTACAATGAGCAGTTCTTC. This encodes CASSLPFLQSEEGYNEQFF.

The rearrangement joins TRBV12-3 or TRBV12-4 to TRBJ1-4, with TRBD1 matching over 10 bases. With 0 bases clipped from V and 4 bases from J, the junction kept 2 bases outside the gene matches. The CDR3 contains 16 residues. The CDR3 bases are TGTGCCAGCAGTTTAGCCGGGGACAGGGGTAATGAAAAACTGTTTTTT. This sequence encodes CASSLAGDRGNEKLFF.

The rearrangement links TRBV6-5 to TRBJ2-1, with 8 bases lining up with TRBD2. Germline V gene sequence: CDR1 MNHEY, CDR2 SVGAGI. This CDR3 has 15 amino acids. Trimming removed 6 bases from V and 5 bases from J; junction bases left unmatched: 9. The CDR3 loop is CASRGRGRPHNEQFF. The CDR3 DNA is TGTGCCAGCAGGGGACGCGGGAGGCCCCACAATGAGCAGTTCTTC.

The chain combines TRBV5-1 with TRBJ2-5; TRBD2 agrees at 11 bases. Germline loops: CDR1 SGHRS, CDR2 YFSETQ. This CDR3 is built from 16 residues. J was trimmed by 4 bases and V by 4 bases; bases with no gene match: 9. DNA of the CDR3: TGCGCCAGCAGCCCCACCTTAGCGGGAGGGGGAGAGACCCAGTACTTC. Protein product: CASSPTLAGGGETQYF.

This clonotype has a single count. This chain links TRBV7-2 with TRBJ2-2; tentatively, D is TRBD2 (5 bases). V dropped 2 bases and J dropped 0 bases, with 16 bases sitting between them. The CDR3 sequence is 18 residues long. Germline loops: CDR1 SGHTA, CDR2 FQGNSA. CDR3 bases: TGTGCCAGCAGCTTACTATCGGGAAGAGGTTCGAACACCGGGGAGCTGTTTTTT. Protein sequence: CASSLLSGRGSNTGELFF. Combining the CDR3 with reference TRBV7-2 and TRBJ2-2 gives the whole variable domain GAGVSQSPSNKVTEKGKDVELRCDPISGHTALYWYRQSLGQGLEFLIYFQGNSAPDKSGLPSDRFSAERTGGSVSTLTIQRTQQEDSAVYLCASSLLSGRGSNTGELFFGEGSRLTVL.

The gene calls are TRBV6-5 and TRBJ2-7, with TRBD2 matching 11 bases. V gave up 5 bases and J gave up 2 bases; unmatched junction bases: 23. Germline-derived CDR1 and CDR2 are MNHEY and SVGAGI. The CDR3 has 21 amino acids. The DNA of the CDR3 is TGTGCCAGCAGTCCAAGGGGGGGGGGAGTACTAGCGGGAGCTAAAGCCTACGAGCAGTACTTC. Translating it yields CASSPRGGGVLAGAKAYEQYF.

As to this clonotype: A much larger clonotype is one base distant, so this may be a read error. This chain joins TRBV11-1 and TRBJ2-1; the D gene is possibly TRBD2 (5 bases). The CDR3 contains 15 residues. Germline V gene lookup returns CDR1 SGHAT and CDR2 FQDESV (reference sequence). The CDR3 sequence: CASSYINTNPNERYF. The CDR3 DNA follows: TGTGCCAGCAGCTACATCAACACAAATCCCAACGAGCGGTACTTC.

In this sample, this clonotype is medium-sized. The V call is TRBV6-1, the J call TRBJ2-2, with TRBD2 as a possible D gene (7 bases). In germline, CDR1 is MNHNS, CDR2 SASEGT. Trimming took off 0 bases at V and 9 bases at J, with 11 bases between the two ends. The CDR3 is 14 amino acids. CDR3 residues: CASSEAGGDRELFF. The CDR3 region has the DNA TGTGCCAGCAGTGAAGCGGGAGGGGACAGGGAGCTGTTTTTT.

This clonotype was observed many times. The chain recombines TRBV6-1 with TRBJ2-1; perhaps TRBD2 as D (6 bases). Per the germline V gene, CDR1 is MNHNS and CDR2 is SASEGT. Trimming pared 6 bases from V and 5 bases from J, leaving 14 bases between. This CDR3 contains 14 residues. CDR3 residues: CASRLIGTDNEQFF. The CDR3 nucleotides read TGTGCCAGCAGACTCATCGGGACTGACAATGAGCAGTTCTTC.

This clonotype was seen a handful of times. The CDR3 spells CASNLSGQVFEQFF. In nucleotides, the CDR3 is TGTGCCAGCAACTTATCGGGACAGGTGTTCGAGCAGTTCTTC. This chain uses TRBV6-1 with TRBJ2-1, with 8 bases aligning to TRBD1. After removal of 7 bases from V and 10 bases from J, the junction contained 12 bases not matched to a gene. Germline CDR1 and CDR2: MNHNS and SASEGT. The CDR3 has 14 residues.

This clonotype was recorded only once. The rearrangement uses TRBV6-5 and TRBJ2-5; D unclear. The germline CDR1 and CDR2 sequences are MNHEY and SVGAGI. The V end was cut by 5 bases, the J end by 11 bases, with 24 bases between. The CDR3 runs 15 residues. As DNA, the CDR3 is TGTGCCAGCAGTGAATTTTACGGCTCCTACAATGAGCAGTACTTC. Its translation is CASSEFYGSYNEQYF.

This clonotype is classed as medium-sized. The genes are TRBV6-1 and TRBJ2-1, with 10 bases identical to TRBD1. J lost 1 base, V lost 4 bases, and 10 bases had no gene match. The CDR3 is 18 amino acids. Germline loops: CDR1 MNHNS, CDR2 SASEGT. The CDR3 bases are TGTGCCAGCAGTGGCGGGACAGGGGTTTCGGTTTCCTACAATGAGCAGTTCTTC. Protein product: CASSGGTGVSVSYNEQFF.

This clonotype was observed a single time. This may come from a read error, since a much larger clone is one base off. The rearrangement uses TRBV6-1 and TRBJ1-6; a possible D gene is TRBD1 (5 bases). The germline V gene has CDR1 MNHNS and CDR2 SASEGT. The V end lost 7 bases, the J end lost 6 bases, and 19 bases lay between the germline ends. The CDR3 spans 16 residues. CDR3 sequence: CASIFSGGRSNSPLHF. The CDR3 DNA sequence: TGTGCCAGCATCTTTTCTGGGGGGAGGAGTAATTCACCCCTCCACTTT.

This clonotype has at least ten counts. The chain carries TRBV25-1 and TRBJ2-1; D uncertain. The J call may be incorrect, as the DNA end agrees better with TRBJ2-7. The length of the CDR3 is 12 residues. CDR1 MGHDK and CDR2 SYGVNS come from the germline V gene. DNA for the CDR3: TGTGCCAGCAGTGAAGGTCGGCTTGAGCAGTACTTC. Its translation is CASSEGRLEQYF.

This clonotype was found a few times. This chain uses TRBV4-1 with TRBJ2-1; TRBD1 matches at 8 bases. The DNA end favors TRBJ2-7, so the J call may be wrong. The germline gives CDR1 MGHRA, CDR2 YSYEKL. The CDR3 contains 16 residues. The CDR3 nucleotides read TGCGCCAGCAGCCAAGAAACCGGGACAGGAGATTACGAGCAGTACTTC. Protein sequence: CASSQETGTGDYEQYF.

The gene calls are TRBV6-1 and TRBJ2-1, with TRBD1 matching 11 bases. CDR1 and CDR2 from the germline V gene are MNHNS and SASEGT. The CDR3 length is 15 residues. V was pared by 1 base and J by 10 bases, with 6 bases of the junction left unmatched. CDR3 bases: TGTGCCAGCAGTGAAGGGACAGGGGGCTCCTACGAGCAGTTCTTC. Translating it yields CASSEGTGGSYEQFF.

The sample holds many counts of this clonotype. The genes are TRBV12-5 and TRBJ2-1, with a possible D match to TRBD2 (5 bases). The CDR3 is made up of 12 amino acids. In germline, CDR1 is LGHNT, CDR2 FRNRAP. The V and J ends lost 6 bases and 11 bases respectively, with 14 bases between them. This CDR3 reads CASGKDFFQQFF. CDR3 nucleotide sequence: TGTGCTAGTGGAAAGGACTTTTTTCAGCAGTTCTTC.

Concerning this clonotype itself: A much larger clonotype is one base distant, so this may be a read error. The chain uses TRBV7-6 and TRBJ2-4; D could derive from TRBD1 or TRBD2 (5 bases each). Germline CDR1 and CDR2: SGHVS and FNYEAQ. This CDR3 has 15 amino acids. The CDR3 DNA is TGTGCTAGCAGCTTATACGGCGGCCAGGGAGAGACCGAGTACTTC. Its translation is CASSLYGGQGETEYF.

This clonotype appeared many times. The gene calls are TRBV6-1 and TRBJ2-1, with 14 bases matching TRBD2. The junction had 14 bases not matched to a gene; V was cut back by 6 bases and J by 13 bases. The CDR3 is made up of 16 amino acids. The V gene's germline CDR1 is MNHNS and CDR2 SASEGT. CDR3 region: CASRPGLAGVGETQFF. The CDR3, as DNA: TGTGCCAGCAGGCCGGGACTAGCGGGAGTAGGAGAGACCCAGTTCTTC.

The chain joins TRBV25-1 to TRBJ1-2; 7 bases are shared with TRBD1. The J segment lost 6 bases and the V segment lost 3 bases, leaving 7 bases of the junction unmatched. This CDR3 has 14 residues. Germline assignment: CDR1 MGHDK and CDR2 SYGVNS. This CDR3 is CASSDRQGLDGYTF. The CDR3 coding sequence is TGTGCCAGCAGTGATAGACAGGGACTGGATGGCTACACCTTC.

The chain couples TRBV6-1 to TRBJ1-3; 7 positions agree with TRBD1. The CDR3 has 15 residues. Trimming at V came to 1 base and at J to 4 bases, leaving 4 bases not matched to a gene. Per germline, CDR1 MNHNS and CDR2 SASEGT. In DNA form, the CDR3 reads TGTGCCAGCAGTGAAGGCAGGGGGGACGGAAACACCATATATTTT. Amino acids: CASSEGRGDGNTIYF.

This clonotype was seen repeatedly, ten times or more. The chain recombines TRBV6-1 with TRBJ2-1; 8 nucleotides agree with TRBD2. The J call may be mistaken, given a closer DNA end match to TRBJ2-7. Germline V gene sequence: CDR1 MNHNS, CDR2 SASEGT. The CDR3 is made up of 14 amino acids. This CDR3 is CASSESGGVNEQYF. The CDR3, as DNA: TGTGCCAGCAGTGAGAGCGGGGGTGTCAATGAGCAGTACTTC.

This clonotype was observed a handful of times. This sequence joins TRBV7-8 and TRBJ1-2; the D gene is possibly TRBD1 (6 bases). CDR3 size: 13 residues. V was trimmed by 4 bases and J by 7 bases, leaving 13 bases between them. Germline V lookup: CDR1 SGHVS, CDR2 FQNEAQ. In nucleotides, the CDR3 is TGTGCCAGCAGCTCAGCAGGGGACGGTGGCTACACCTTC. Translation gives CASSSAGDGGYTF.

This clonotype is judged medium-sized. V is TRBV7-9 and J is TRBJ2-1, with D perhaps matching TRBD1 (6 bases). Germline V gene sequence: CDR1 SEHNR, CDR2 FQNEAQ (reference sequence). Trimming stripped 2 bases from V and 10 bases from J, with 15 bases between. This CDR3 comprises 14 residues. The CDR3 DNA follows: TGTGCCAGCAGCTTAAGGGGGATTTCCTACGAGCAGTTCTTC. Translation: CASSLRGISYEQFF.